Listed here are 20 T cell receptor beta chains from one sample, sequenced in a study of T cells in women clearing cervical HPV infection. Sequenced by immunoSEQ multiplex PCR; TCRdb stores in-frame clones only, minus some. In total, the table holds 30,000 to 45,000 clones. Sequencing was performed on blood buffy coat. These receptors all come from a woman aged 18 to 75 with a cervical HPV16 infection that either progressed to CIN3+ or cleared (not recorded which).

A note on this clone: The read is 3 residues too short to cover the CDR3 end, so that end is filled in from the germline J gene. The rearrangement uses TRBV2 and TRBJ2-3; D is perhaps TRBD1 (5 bases). The germline CDR1 and CDR2 sequences are SNHLY and FYNNEI. The CDR3 spans 15 residues. Partial CDR3 DNA: TGTGCCAGCAGTTCTATAACATCAGGGAATCAGCCG. Translated, it gives CASSSITSGNQP. The whole CDR3 sequence reads CASSSITSGNQPQYF. The full variable domain, in which reference TRBV2 and TRBJ2-3 provide the parts outside the CDR3, is EPEVTQTPSHQVTQMGQEVILRCVPISNHLYFYWYRQILGQKVEFLVSFYNNEISEKSEIFDDQFSVERPDGSNFTLKIRSTKLEDSAMYFCASSSITSGNQPQYFGPGTRLTVL.

In the case of this clone: With the read ending 3 residues before the CDR3 end, the germline J gene is used to fill in that end. This sequence joins TRBV10-3 and TRBJ1-5; 8 bases match TRBD1. V lost 6 bases and J lost 3; bases outside the gene matches: 4. The CDR3 has 14 amino acids. Looked up from germline, CDR1 is ENHRY and CDR2 is SYGVKD. The CDR3 region is CAIRGDRTNQPQHF. Partial CDR3 DNA: TGTGCCATCAGGGGGGACAGGACCAATCAGCCC.

To note about this clone: The junction does not match germline at one end; this may be a read error. The read ends 3 residues shy of where the CDR3 ends; the end is completed using the germline J gene. This chain joins TRBV20-1 and TRBJ1-6; tentatively, D is TRBD1 (5 bases). CDR3 length: 15 amino acids. CDR1 is DFQATT and CDR2 is SNEGSKA in the germline V gene (reference sequence). The CDR3: CSARDRGTLVSSLHF. CDR3 DNA, as far as it was read: TGCAGTGCTAGAGATCGGGGGACGCTAGTTTCATCC.

The CDR3 loop is CASSPGLSQGNEQYF. The CDR3 bases that were read are TGTGCCAGCTCACCTGGGCTTTCACAGGGGAACGAG. The chain carries TRBV18 and TRBJ2-7, with 7 bases that match TRBD1. The observed sequence ends 3 residues before the CDR3 terminus, with the missing tail filled in from the germline J gene. V lost 3 bases, J lost 5 bases, and 10 bases stayed unmatched. CDR1 KGHSH and CDR2 LQKENI come from the germline V gene. CDR3 length: 15 amino acids. Full variable domain (missing parts from reference TRBV18 and TRBJ2-7): NAGVMQNPRHLVRRRGQEARLRCSPMKGHSHVYWYRQLPEEGLKFMVYLQKENIIDESGMPKERFSAEFPKEGPSILRIQQVVRGDSAAYFCASSPGLSQGNEQYFGPGTRLTVT.

Incomplete CDR3 DNA: TGTGCCAGCAGCTTAGCGGCCGTTATGAGCAATCAGCCC. Translating gives CASSLAAVMSNQP. The whole CDR3 is CASSLAAVMSNQPQHF. The rearrangement joins TRBV7-8 to TRBJ1-5; D gene unclear. The CDR3 end is not reached by the read, which stops 3 residues before it; the germline J gene fills it in. CDR3 length: 16 amino acids. In germline, CDR1 is SGHVS, CDR2 FQNEAQ. V lost 0 bases, J lost 1 base, and 10 bases lay in between.

A note on this clone: The read halts 3 residues ahead of the CDR3 end, with the missing end drawn from the germline J gene. The chain links TRBV5-4 to TRBJ2-5, with a tentative D call TRBD1 (6 bases). CDR3 length: 13 residues. The germline gives CDR1 SGHNT, CDR2 YYREEE (reference sequence). V lost 0 bases and J lost 6, with 9 bases in between. The CDR3 bases that were read are TGTGCCAGCAGCTTGGGGGACACTAAGACC. It specifies CASSLGDTKT. The entire CDR3 protein is CASSLGDTKTQYF.

Concerning this clone: The CDR3 end lies 3 residues beyond the end of the read and is filled in from the germline J gene. The chain couples TRBV18 to TRBJ1-2; tentatively, D is TRBD1 (5 bases). There are 14 residues in the CDR3. CDR1 and CDR2 from the germline V gene are KGHSH and LQKENI. CDR3 bases read: TGTGCCAGCTCAGCCGGGACTAGCGCCTACGAC. Translation: CASSAGTSAYD. The whole CDR3 reads CASSAGTSAYDYTF.

Comment on this clone: The missing CDR3 end, 3 residues past where the read stops, is filled in from the germline J gene. The chain has TRBV14 and TRBJ2-5; 10 bases fit TRBD1. Germline V gives CDR1 SGHDN, CDR2 FVKESK. This CDR3 region has 16 residues. Trimming removed 5 bases from V and 5 bases from J; junction bases left unmatched: 11. CDR3 loop: CASSKHRDRGRETQYF. The sequenced part of the CDR3 DNA is TGTGCCAGCAGCAAACACCGGGACAGGGGAAGGGAGACC.

CDR3 DNA (partial): TGCGCCAGCAGCTCAAGCAGGGGTGGGGGAAAAAGCATCTACAATGAG. Protein: CASSSSRGGGKSIYNE. The whole CDR3 region reads CASSSSRGGGKSIYNEQFF. This sequence joins TRBV5-1 and TRBJ2-1; weak D call: TRBD1 (6 bases). The CDR3 end is not reached by the read, which stops 3 residues before it; the germline J gene fills it in. From germline, CDR1 is SGHRS and CDR2 YFSETQ. V lost 3 bases, J lost 3 bases, and 25 bases lay in between. The CDR3 is 19 amino acids.

Comments on this clone: Read sequence stops 3 residues before the CDR3 end, and the germline J gene provides the missing end. V is TRBV7-3 and J is TRBJ2-7; D might be TRBD1 (6 bases). This CDR3 contains 15 residues. CDR1 and CDR2 (germline): SGHTA, FQGTGA. Trimming pared 2 bases from V and 3 bases from J, leaving 14 bases between. CDR3 in amino acids: CASSLGGKGGYEQYF. Partial CDR3 DNA: TGTGCCAGCAGCTTAGGGGGCAAGGGCGGCTACGAG.

As for this clone: The CDR3 end falls 3 residues outside the read, so it is completed with the germline J gene. The genes are TRBV18 and TRBJ2-2; D is possibly TRBD1 (7 bases). The V gene lost 4 bases and the J gene lost 4 bases, with 19 bases spanning the gap. This CDR3 region has 17 residues. CDR1 and CDR2 from the germline V gene are KGHSH and LQKENI. The sequenced CDR3 bases are TGTGCCAGCTCACTGACCAGGACAGGCGGGGCCACCGGGGAG. It is translated as CASSLTRTGGATGE. The CDR3 as a whole reads CASSLTRTGGATGELFF.

A remark on this clone: Read data end 3 residues before the CDR3 end; the end is taken from the germline J gene. The V and J genes are TRBV18 and TRBJ1-2; TRBD1 matches at 8 bases. This CDR3 contains 14 residues. Germline CDR1 reads KGHSH; CDR2 reads LQKENI. CDR3 sequence: CASSPRDRPHDYTF. The CDR3 bases that were read are TGTGCCAGCTCACCCAGGGACAGGCCCCACGAC.

In regard to this clone: The read terminates 3 residues ahead of where the CDR3 ends, so the germline J gene completes it. This chain joins TRBV19 and TRBJ1-1, with 8 bases aligning to TRBD1. The V gene end was trimmed by 6 bases and the J gene end by 6 bases; junction bases not matched to a gene: 6. The CDR3 extends over 13 amino acids. Per germline, CDR1 LNHDA and CDR2 SQIVND (reference sequence). Partial CDR3 DNA: TGTGCCAGTAGGGTGACAGGGGCCCCTGAA. Its translation: CASRVTGAPE. The whole CDR3 sequence is CASRVTGAPEAFF. The variable domain in full, completed from reference TRBV19 and TRBJ1-1, reads DGGITQSPKYLFRKEGQNVTLSCEQNLNHDAMYWYRQDPGQGLRLIYYSQIVNDFQKGDIAEGYSVSREKKESFPLTVTSAQKNPTAFYLCASRVTGAPEAFFGQGTRLTVV.

The covered CDR3 bases are TGTGCCAGCAGCTTAGGGGCCGGACAGGGGGACGGT. It is translated as CASSLGAGQGDG. The complete CDR3 protein is CASSLGAGQGDGQYF. V and J are TRBV7-3 and TRBJ2-4, with 10 bases fitting TRBD1. The observed sequence ends 3 residues before the CDR3 terminus, with the missing tail filled in from the germline J gene. The CDR3 contains 15 residues. The germline gives CDR1 SGHTA, CDR2 FQGTGA.

A word on this clone: From the germline J gene comes the end of the CDR3, since the read stops 3 residues before it. J is TRBJ1-3 and V is TRBV18, with TRBD1 matching over 8 bases. CDR1 is KGHSH and CDR2 is LQKENI in the germline V gene. The CDR3 contains 15 residues. J was trimmed by 1 base and V by 6 bases; bases with no gene match: 5. The sequenced CDR3 bases are TGTGCCAGCTCCAAAGACAGGGGATCTGGAAACACC. Translated: CASSKDRGSGNT. In full, the CDR3 reads CASSKDRGSGNTIYF.

On this clone: The read comes to an end 3 residues before the CDR3 does, leaving the germline J gene to fill in the end. The chain recombines TRBV5-1 with TRBJ2-4, with D unresolved. Germline V lookup: CDR1 SGHRS, CDR2 YFSETQ. This CDR3 is 14 amino acids long. This chain's CDR3 is CASSLVSVTYGQYF. The part of the CDR3 DNA that was read is TGCGCCAGCAGCTTGGTTTCGGTGACATATGGT.

With regard to this clone: The read terminates 3 residues ahead of where the CDR3 ends, so the germline J gene completes it. The rearrangement joins TRBV10-1 to TRBJ1-2; unclear D gene. The germline V and J ends were trimmed by 8 bases and 2 bases, with 9 bases remaining between them. Germline lookup yields CDR1 WNHNN and CDR2 SYGVQD (reference sequence). The CDR3 totals 12 residues. CDR3 bases read: TGCGCCAGCGAGGTCTTCAACTATGGC. Its protein is CASEVFNYG. From start to end, the CDR3 is CASEVFNYGYTF.

Turning to this clone: The junction differs from germline at one of its ends, possibly a read error. The CDR3 end falls 3 residues outside the read, so it is completed with the germline J gene. The chain recombines TRBV7-8 with TRBJ1-1; 7 bases line up with TRBD1. The V gene's germline CDR1 is SGHVS and CDR2 FQNEAQ. The CDR3 has 13 amino acids. Partial CDR3 DNA: TGTGCCAGCAACTTACCGGGACAGAGTCAA. It yields the protein CASNLPGQSQ. The CDR3, in full, reads CASNLPGQSQAFF.

Concerning this clone itself: The sequenced fragment ends 3 residues before the CDR3 boundary, so the rest is inferred from the germline J gene. The rearrangement uses TRBV5-1 and TRBJ2-2, with TRBD1 matching over 11 bases. This CDR3 is 15 amino acids long. CDR1 and CDR2 from the germline V gene are SGHRS and YFSETQ. CDR3 residues: CASSGTGQGEAPLFF. CDR3 DNA (partial): TGCGCCAGCAGCGGGACGGGACAGGGGGAGGCACCG.

Notes on this clone: The junction and the germline gene differ at one end; a read error may be behind it. From the germline J gene comes the end of the CDR3, since the read stops 3 residues before it. The same CDR3 arises from other DNA sequences in this sample as well. The V gene is TRBV20-1, the J gene TRBJ2-3; 13 bases map to TRBD2. The CDR3 is made up of 17 amino acids. CDR1 DFQATT and CDR2 SNEGSKA come from the germline V gene (reference sequence). This CDR3 is CSASPGLAGIGTDTQYF. The sequenced part of the CDR3 DNA is TGCAGTGCTAGTCCGGGACTAGCGGGGATTGGCACGGATACG.